The sequence of this TCR beta chain was determined in a study of T-cell memory formation after mild COVID-19. Looking at the study overall: Clusters of TCRs were largely donor specific. Study results and limitations: The authors left the SARS-CoV-2 specificity of second-wave clones peaking on day 37 unconfirmed. CD4+ contracting clones were mainly CM and EM; CD8+ ones, EMRA. The study found balanced CD4/CD8 in clones contracting day 15 to 85 and a CD4+ lean in later expanders.

TCRdb used MiXCR to reprocess the 5' RACE reads, holding one entry per CDR3 protein. The sample includes around 390,000 distinct CDR3 sequences, about 17% of them seen just once. CDR1 and CDR2 from the germline V gene are MNHEY and SVGEGT. With V trimmed by 6 bases and J by 2 bases, 7 bases remained unmatched. CDR3 length equals 15 residues. Concerning this clonotype: Its antigen is not known.

Sequencing was done on a sample of PBMCs or a T cell subset sorted from them (not recorded which). The TCR originated in a man younger than 35 who had mild COVID-19 (a few samples of this study predate the infection). Cell type and time point are not known. This rearrangement joins TRBV6-2 or TRBV6-3 to TRBJ2-7, with 10 bases identical to TRBD1. The CDR3 DNA is TGTGCCAGCAGCCAGAGACAGGGGGCCCCCTACGAGCAGTACTTC. As protein: CASSQRQGAPYEQYF.